This T cell receptor (beta chain) was documented in a study of breast tumors, draining lymph nodes, adjacent tissues. Germline values: CDR1 MGHRA, CDR2 YSYEKL. The length of the CDR3 is 16 residues. V lost 0 bases, J lost 7 bases, and 19 bases lay in between. Study-level results: Tumor repertoires ranked between lymph nodes and nontumor tissue in diversity, with V and J gene preferences.

Turning to this clonotype: The antigen remains undetermined. Possible read error: a much larger clone is one base away.

Breast cancer patients provided tissue from their axillary draining lymph nodes. TCRdb re-called the multiplex PCR reads through MiXCR, storing one row per CDR3 protein. The sample has about 180,000 distinct CDR3 sequences; approximately 30% are singletons. The J gene is TRBJ2-7, the V gene TRBV4-1, with D hard to call. The receptor was derived from a female donor with breast cancer. Some clones in this sample may be carry-over from other donors' samples. Sequenced input: axillary lymph node tissue. CDR3 sequence: CASSQDVEVGSVEQYF. As DNA, the CDR3 is TGCGCCAGCAGCCAAGATGTGGAAGTGGGGTCCGTAGAGCAGTACTTC.